A selection of T cell receptor beta chains follows, all from one sample in a study of OX40 agonist ivuxolimab in advanced cancers. TCRdb keeps only in-frame clones here, not all; method: immunoSEQ multiplex PCR. The data hold roughly 80,000 clones, with roughly 85% observed a single time. The sequenced sample was CD4+ or CD8+ T cells sorted from blood, obtained in a trial of the OX40 agonist ivuxolimab. These receptors were taken from an adult with an advanced solid tumor such as melanoma, head and neck, liver or kidney cancer. Both conserved end residues are part of each CDR3. Each record gives: J gene, V gene, clone size, D gene, CDR3 protein, CDR3 DNA. A D gene is named only where the DNA matches it firmly. The size entry is marked missing in some rows and otherwise reads once, few, many or a size class.

>TRBJ1-1|TRBV30|.|.
CAWSDTVLNTEAFF
TGTGCCTGGAGTGACACTGTCCTGAACACTGAAGCTTTCTTT
>TRBJ1-1|TRBV18|.|.
CASSPPTAHTEAFF
TGTGCCAGCTCACCCCCTACCGCGCACACTGAAGCTTTCTTT
>TRBJ1-1|TRBV5-6|once|.
CASSLAQGMNTEAFF
TGTGCCAGCAGCTTGGCCCAGGGGATGAACACTGAAGCTTTCTTT
>TRBJ2-5|TRBV6-1|.|.
CASPPGGKETQYF
TGTGCCAGCCCCCCCGGGGGCAAAGAGACCCAGTACTTC
>TRBJ2-1|TRBV27|once|.
CASSGDVGGRDEQFF
TGTGCCAGCAGTGGGGATGTGGGGGGCAGGGATGAGCAGTTCTTC
>TRBJ1-1|TRBV6-1|.|.
CASNPGRTPTTEAFF
TGTGCCAGCAATCCCGGGCGGACCCCCACTACCGAAGCTTTCTTT
>TRBJ2-3|TRBV6-5|once|TRBD1
CASSYSGGDADTQYF
TGTGCCAGCAGTTATTCAGGGGGCGATGCAGATACGCAGTATTTT
>TRBJ2-1|TRBV19|.|TRBD1
CASSPTGTGEAEQFF
TGTGCCAGTAGTCCAACCGGGACAGGGGAAGCTGAGCAGTTCTTC
>TRBJ1-5|TRBV28|.|.
CASKYGDRSPHQPQHF
TGTGCCAGCAAGTACGGGGATCGGAGCCCCCATCAGCCCCAGCATTTT
>TRBJ1-2|TRBV18|once|.
CASSPGSNEIGGYTF
TGTGCCAGCTCACCCGGCTCAAACGAAATAGGTGGCTACACCTTC
>TRBJ2-5|TRBV28|.|TRBD2
CASSLSGLAGEETQYF
TGTGCCAGCAGTTTGTCCGGTCTAGCGGGGGAAGAGACCCAGTACTTC
>TRBJ2-3|TRBV5-4|few|TRBD1
CASSRQGATDTQYF
TGTGCCAGCAGCCGACAGGGGGCGACAGATACGCAGTATTTT
>TRBJ2-1|TRBV5-6|.|.
CASSGWGRHEQFF
TGTGCCAGCAGCGGATGGGGGAGGCATGAGCAGTTCTTC
>TRBJ2-1|TRBV5-1|.|.
CASSLGYDGNEQFF
TGCGCCAGCAGCTTGGGTTATGATGGGAATGAGCAGTTCTTC
>TRBJ2-7|TRBV4-1|many|.
CASSSRESFYYEQYF
TGCGCCAGCAGCTCACGGGAAAGTTTCTATTACGAGCAGTACTTC
>TRBJ2-3|TRBV7-2|.|.
CASSPLSGTDTQYF
TGTGCCAGCAGCCCCCTCTCGGGCACAGATACGCAGTATTTT
>TRBJ1-3|TRBV13|few|.
CASQANHRATGNTIYF
TGTGCCAGTCAAGCTAACCACAGGGCCACCGGAAACACCATATATTTT
>TRBJ1-1|TRBV6-1|.|TRBD1
CASSRGGLTEAFF
TGTGCCAGCAGCAGGGGGGGACTCACTGAAGCTTTCTTT
>TRBJ1-2|TRBV10-3|.|TRBD1
CAIRGQGVGYTF
TGTGCCATCAGAGGACAGGGGGTCGGCTACACCTTC
>TRBJ2-5|TRBV4-2|.|TRBD1
CASSQGAGGDETQYF
TGTGCCAGCAGCCAAGGGGCAGGGGGTGATGAGACCCAGTACTTC
>TRBJ2-2|TRBV19|.|.
CASSIQGIPTAGELFF
TGTGCCAGTAGTATCCAGGGGATACCGACGGCCGGGGAGCTGTTTTTT
>TRBJ2-7|TRBV10-2|.|TRBD1
CASSYGTESSYEQYF
TGCGCCAGCAGCTACGGGACAGAGTCATCCTACGAGCAGTACTTC
>TRBJ2-1|TRBV21-1|.|.
CASSKEVLEGDGSSYNEQFF
TGTGCCAGCAGCAAAGAGGTACTAGAAGGGGACGGTTCCTCCTACAATGAGCAGTTCTTC
>TRBJ2-3|TRBV19|.|.
CASSIEGRAPDTQYF
TGTGCCAGTAGTATTGAGGGACGGGCCCCAGATACGCAGTATTTT
>TRBJ1-2|TRBV13|.|TRBD1
CASSLGRQGAYGYTF
TGTGCCAGCAGCTTAGGCCGGCAGGGGGCTTATGGCTACACCTTC
>TRBJ2-3|TRBV7-9|few|TRBD2
CASSLAGPGGLTQYF
TGTGCCAGCAGCTTAGCGGGGCCGGGGGGACTCACGCAGTATTTT
>TRBJ1-1|TRBV18|.|.
CASSSLGGAEAFF
TGTGCCAGCTCAAGCCTAGGGGGGGCTGAAGCTTTCTTT
>TRBJ1-1|TRBV7-2|.|TRBD1
CASSYRGQGNTEAFF
TGTGCCAGCAGCTACCGAGGACAGGGGAACACTGAAGCTTTCTTT
>TRBJ2-1|TRBV7-3|.|.
CASSVQAAPYNEQFF
TGTGCCAGCAGCGTACAGGCCGCTCCCTACAATGAGCAGTTCTTC
>TRBJ1-5|TRBV30|.|.
CAWSSPGSNQPQHF
TGTGCCTGGAGTAGCCCGGGTAGCAATCAGCCCCAGCATTTT
>TRBJ2-1|TRBV30|.|.
CAWSPGFANEQFF
TGTGCCTGGAGTCCAGGGTTTGCCAATGAGCAGTTCTTC
>TRBJ2-1|TRBV18|.|.
CASSQTMPGGASSEQFF
TGTGCCAGCTCACAAACCATGCCAGGTGGAGCGAGTAGTGAGCAGTTCTTC
>TRBJ2-1|TRBV29-1|.|TRBD2
CSVTSGGMYNEQFF
TGCAGCGTGACTAGCGGGGGGATGTACAATGAGCAGTTCTTC
>TRBJ1-1|TRBV19|.|.
CASSKGSRTGPTGTEAFF
TGTGCCAGTAGTAAGGGCTCTCGTACAGGGCCAACAGGGACTGAAGCTTTCTTT
>TRBJ2-3|TRBV5-4|few|.
CASSGPGQNTDTQYF
TGTGCCAGCAGCGGCCCGGGGCAGAACACAGATACGCAGTATTTT
>TRBJ2-2|TRBV9|once|.
CASSVQRAGELFF
TGTGCCAGCAGCGTCCAGAGGGCCGGGGAGCTGTTTTTT
>TRBJ1-5|TRBV19|.|TRBD1
CASSLTGGPWGNQPQHF
TGTGCCAGTAGTTTAACAGGGGGCCCGTGGGGCAATCAGCCCCAGCATTTT
>TRBJ2-7|TRBV6-5|.|TRBD1
CASSYSGTGFSYEQYF
TGTGCCAGCAGTTACTCGGGGACAGGGTTCTCCTACGAGCAGTACTTC
>TRBJ2-1|TRBV11-3|.|TRBD1
CASSLDGQGYNEQFF
TGTGCCAGCAGCTTAGACGGACAGGGCTACAATGAGCAGTTCTTC
>TRBJ1-2|TRBV6-1|.|TRBD1
CASRPRDRGYGYTF
TGTGCCAGCAGACCTCGGGACAGGGGGTATGGCTACACCTTC
>TRBJ2-1|TRBV7-9|.|.
CASSLEAGYNEQFF
TGTGCCAGCAGCTTAGAGGCGGGATACAATGAGCAGTTCTTC
>TRBJ2-7|TRBV5-6|once|.
CASSSPVVDEQYF
TGTGCCAGCAGTTCGCCGGTAGTGGACGAGCAGTACTTC
>TRBJ1-4|TRBV7-9|.|.
CASTLMRGGAGELFF
TGTGCCAGCACCCTAATGAGGGGTGGCGCGGGGGAACTGTTTTTT
>TRBJ2-7|TRBV5-1|few|.
CASRTSPPNYEQYF
TGCGCCAGCAGAACATCCCCGCCCAACTACGAGCAGTACTTC
>TRBJ1-2|TRBV7-9|.|.
CASSPGPERHGYTF
TGTGCCAGCAGCCCTGGACCGGAAAGGCATGGCTACACCTTC
>TRBJ2-2|TRBV6-1|.|TRBD1
CASRAGTGISGELFF
TGTGCCAGCAGGGCCGGGACAGGGATATCCGGGGAGCTGTTTTTT
>TRBJ1-2|TRBV9|.|.
CASSVEWDTIYGYTF
TGTGCCAGCAGCGTAGAATGGGACACCATCTATGGCTACACCTTC
>TRBJ1-4|TRBV5-6|.|TRBD1
CASSLFGQGNEKLFF
TGTGCCAGCAGCTTGTTTGGACAGGGAAATGAAAAACTGTTTTTT
>TRBJ2-7|TRBV27|.|.
CASRLLPHGQYEQYF
TGTGCCAGCAGACTTCTGCCCCACGGACAGTACGAGCAGTACTTC
>TRBJ2-5|TRBV4-3|.|.
CASSQDWGARETQYF
TGCGCCAGCAGCCAAGATTGGGGGGCGCGAGAGACCCAGTACTTC
>TRBJ2-7|TRBV29-1|.|.
CSVDVRGGEQYF
TGCAGCGTTGACGTCAGGGGGGGCGAGCAGTACTTC
>TRBJ1-4|TRBV7-9|.|.
CASSQGSTNEKLFF
TGTGCCAGCAGCCAAGGATCAACTAATGAAAAACTGTTTTTT